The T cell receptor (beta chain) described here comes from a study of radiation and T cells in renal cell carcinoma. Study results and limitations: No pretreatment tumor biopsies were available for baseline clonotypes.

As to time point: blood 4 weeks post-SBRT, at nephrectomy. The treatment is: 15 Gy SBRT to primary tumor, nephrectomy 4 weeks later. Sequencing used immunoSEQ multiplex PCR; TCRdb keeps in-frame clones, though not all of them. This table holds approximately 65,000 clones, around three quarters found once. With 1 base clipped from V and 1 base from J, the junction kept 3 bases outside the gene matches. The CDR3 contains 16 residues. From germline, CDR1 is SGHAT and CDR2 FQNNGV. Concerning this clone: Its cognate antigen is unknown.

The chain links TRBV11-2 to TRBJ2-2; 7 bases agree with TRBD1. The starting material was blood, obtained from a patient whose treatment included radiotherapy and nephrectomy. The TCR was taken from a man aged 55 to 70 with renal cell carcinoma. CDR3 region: CASSLGPGGNTGELFF. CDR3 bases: TGTGCCAGCAGCTTAGGTCCAGGGGGGAACACCGGGGAGCTGTTTTTT.